This TCR beta chain was observed in a study of T cells after posttransplantation cyclophosphamide. The table came from immunoSEQ multiplex PCR; TCRdb's copy has only in-frame clones and leaves some out. This sample has tens of thousands of clones, each found more than once. This clone was observed at least ten times. Germline lookup yields CDR1 LGHNA and CDR2 YSLEER. CDR3 length: 16 residues. V shed 0 bases, J shed 0 bases, and the junction held 2 bases outside the gene matches. The source material was PBMCs. The clonotype comes from a middle-aged man in good health, CMV-negative, and a related stem cell transplant donor. The J gene is TRBJ1-3, the V gene TRBV4-3; 7 bases match TRBD1. CDR3 sequence (DNA): TGCGCCAGCAGCCAAGATCAGGGGGGCTCTGGAAACACCATATATTTT. Amino acid sequence: CASSQDQGGSGNTIYF.